The next 18 T cell receptor beta chains were all read from a single sample in a study of blood T cell repertoires in COVID-19. The assay was immunoSEQ multiplex PCR, and TCRdb's table has in-frame clones only and misses some. The profile shows more than 90,000 clones, around 88% of them singletons. Material: peripheral blood. These receptors all come from a woman aged 55-70 years with COVID-19, enrolled during active disease.

The chain joins TRBV6-2 or TRBV6-3 to TRBJ1-2, with D unclear. The CDR3 sequence is 15 residues long. Trimming left V 0 bases short and J 4 bases short, with 12 bases between. Germline assignment: CDR1 MNHEY and CDR2 SVGEGT. DNA for the CDR3: TGTGCCAGCAGTTACTCTGGCCTGCTAGGCTATGGCTACACCTTC. It codes for CASSYSGLLGYGYTF.

The rearrangement links TRBV4-2 to TRBJ2-2; 8 nucleotides agree with TRBD2. The V and J ends lost 2 bases and 4 bases, in that order; junction bases with no gene match: 6. Germline CDR1 is LGHNA and CDR2 is YNFKEQ. The CDR3 has 16 amino acids. The CDR3 nucleotides read TGTGCCAGCAGCCAAAATGCGGGGGGCCCCACCGGGGAGCTGTTTTTT. Translated: CASSQNAGGPTGELFF.

The genes are TRBV24-1 and TRBJ2-2; D may be TRBD1 (5 bases). Trimming removed 5 bases at V and 3 bases at J, with 9 bases between. CDR1 and CDR2 from the germline V gene are KGHDR and SFDVKD. The CDR3 runs 14 residues. The CDR3 loop reads CATSAQGYTGELFF. The CDR3 DNA follows: TGTGCCACCAGTGCTCAGGGATACACCGGGGAGCTGTTTTTT.

The J gene is TRBJ1-4, the V gene TRBV19; 8 nucleotides line up with TRBD1. This CDR3 comprises 16 residues. Germline V lookup: CDR1 LNHDA, CDR2 SQIVND (reference sequence). Germline trimming cut 3 bases from V and 5 bases from J; bases unmatched to any gene: 8. The CDR3 spells CASSIASGTGNEKLFF. CDR3 DNA sequence: TGTGCCAGTAGTATCGCCTCCGGGACAGGAAATGAAAAACTGTTTTTT.

V and J are TRBV15 and TRBJ1-5; weak D call: TRBD1 (6 bases). V was cut by 5 bases and J by 6 bases, with 14 bases left in between. The germline V gene has CDR1 LNHNV and CDR2 YYDKDF (reference sequence). The CDR3 is 14 amino acids. CDR3 coding DNA: TGTGCCACCAGCGGCGGGGGCTCTGGTCAGCCCCAGCATTTT. Translation: CATSGGGSGQPQHF. Full variable domain (rest looked up from reference TRBV15 and TRBJ1-5): DAMVIQNPRYQVTQFGKPVTLSCSQTLNHNVMYWYQQKSSQAPKLLFHYYDKDFNNEADTPDNFQSRRPNTSFCFLDIRSPGLGDTAMYLCATSGGGSGQPQHFGDGTRLSIL.

This clone was picked up a small number of times. The V gene is TRBV6-4, the J gene TRBJ1-1, with a weak D call TRBD1 (6 bases). Germline CDR1 MRHNA, CDR2 SNTAGT. The V end lost 2 bases, the J end lost 7 bases, and 17 bases lay between the germline ends. The CDR3 has 15 residues. Here the CDR3 reads CASSDTGGAGGEAFF. CDR3 DNA sequence: TGTGCCAGCAGTGACACGGGGGGCGCGGGTGGTGAAGCTTTCTTT.

This sequence joins TRBV4-1 and TRBJ1-1, with D perhaps TRBD1 (5 bases). CDR1 is MGHRA and CDR2 is YSYEKL in the germline V gene. The CDR3 length is 15 residues. V lost 4 bases and J 4 bases, leaving 16 bases between the germline ends. The CDR3 bases are TGCGCCAGCAGCCTCGCGGGGGGATGGTTCACTGAAGCTTTCTTT. It codes for CASSLAGGWFTEAFF.

The rearrangement links TRBV2 to TRBJ1-1; TRBD1 agrees at 9 bases. CDR1 SNHLY and CDR2 FYNNEI come from the germline V gene. CDR3 length equals 14 residues. The trim removed 7 bases at V and 4 bases at J, leaving 7 bases unmatched. The CDR3 region is CASTPTGGGTEAFF. The CDR3 DNA is TGTGCCAGCACCCCGACAGGGGGAGGCACTGAAGCTTTCTTT.

The chain joins TRBV5-1 to TRBJ2-5; weak D call: TRBD2 (6 bases). Between the trimmed V and J ends, which lost 0 bases and 5 bases, there was a span of 11 bases. The CDR3 extends over 14 amino acids. The germline gives CDR1 SGHRS, CDR2 YFSETQ. CDR3 region: CASSLGRGFETQYF. In nucleotides, the CDR3 is TGCGCCAGCAGCTTGGGTCGGGGGTTCGAGACCCAGTACTTC.

The chain combines TRBV11-2 with TRBJ2-5, with 7 bases that match TRBD2. Germline CDR1 and CDR2: SGHAT and FQNNGV. Trimming took 1 base from V and 5 from J; bases not matched to a gene: 7. The CDR3 totals 15 residues. The chain's CDR3 is CASSLAGGMVETQYF. In DNA form, the CDR3 reads TGTGCCAGCAGCTTAGCGGGGGGTATGGTGGAGACCCAGTACTTC. The variable domain in full, with the rest retrieved from reference TRBV11-2 and TRBJ2-5, is EAGVAQSPRYKIIEKRQSVAFWCNPISGHATLYWYQQILGQGPKLLIQFQNNGVVDDSQLPKDRFSAERLKGVDSTLKIQPAKLEDSAVYLCASSLAGGMVETQYFGPGTRLLVL.

The chain links TRBV5-5 to TRBJ2-7; 10 nucleotides line up with TRBD1. The CDR3 length is 14 residues. CDR1 and CDR2 from the germline V gene are SGHKS and YYEKEE (reference sequence). V gave up 3 bases and J gave up 3 bases; unmatched junction bases: 3. The CDR3 region has the DNA TGTGCCAGCAGCTCCAGGACAGGGGGCTACGAGCAGTACTTC. Its translation is CASSSRTGGYEQYF.

The V and J genes are TRBV7-9 and TRBJ1-5; tentatively, D is TRBD1 (6 bases). Germline lookup yields CDR1 SEHNR and CDR2 FQNEAQ (reference sequence). The CDR3 extends over 15 amino acids. V was cut by 3 bases and J by 7 bases, with 16 bases left in between. The CDR3 sequence is CASSFGGGGRQPQHF. The CDR3 nucleotides are TGTGCCAGCAGCTTCGGGGGCGGGGGCAGGCAGCCCCAGCATTTT.

The rearrangement uses TRBV5-4 and TRBJ2-2, with D possibly matching TRBD2 (7 bases). Germline values: CDR1 SGHNT, CDR2 YYREEE (reference sequence). The CDR3 extends over 16 amino acids. The V end was cut by 4 bases, the J end by 4 bases, with 17 bases between. The CDR3 region is CASSRGGQGGTGELFF. CDR3 sequence (DNA): TGTGCCAGCAGCAGGGGGGGGCAGGGTGGCACCGGGGAGCTGTTTTTT.

This chain's CDR3 is CASSRDRGLYEQYF. In DNA form, the CDR3 reads TGTGCCAGCAGCCGGGACAGGGGGCTGTACGAGCAGTACTTC. The gene calls are TRBV27 and TRBJ2-7; TRBD1 aligns across 12 bases. With V trimmed by 6 bases and J by 4 bases, 4 bases remained unmatched. This CDR3 is built from 14 residues. Germline V CDR1 and CDR2: MNHEY, SMNVEV (reference sequence).

The V gene is TRBV24-1, the J gene TRBJ2-1, with 8 bases that match TRBD1. This CDR3 is 16 amino acids long. The junction had 12 bases not matched to a gene; V was cut back by 4 bases and J by 8 bases. CDR1 is KGHDR and CDR2 is SFDVKD in the germline V gene. CDR3 nucleotides: TGTGCCACCAGTGACGCAGCCGGGACAGGACGATATGAGCAGTTCTTC. Amino acids: CATSDAAGTGRYEQFF.

This clone was recorded a few times. The genes are TRBV6-5 and TRBJ1-2; D not certain. This CDR3 region has 15 residues. V shed 5 bases and J shed 1 base, with 14 bases lying between them. Germline V gene data show CDR1 as MNHEY and CDR2 as SVGAGI. The CDR3: CASSLRGRLNYGYTF. DNA for the CDR3: TGTGCCAGCAGTCTCCGGGGAAGACTTAACTATGGCTACACCTTC.

CDR3 sequence (DNA): TGTGCCACCAGCAATAGGTGGGACAGAGATAATTCACCCCTCCACTTT. Translation gives CATSNRWDRDNSPLHF. V is TRBV15 and J is TRBJ1-6; 7 nucleotides match TRBD1. From germline, CDR1 is LNHNV and CDR2 YYDKDF (reference sequence). The CDR3 length is 16 residues. Germline trimming cut 4 bases from V and 5 bases from J; bases unmatched to any gene: 8.

The gene calls are TRBV30 and TRBJ2-7; D is possibly TRBD2 (5 bases). The V end lost 6 bases, the J end lost 1 base, and 7 bases lay between the germline ends. The germline V gene has CDR1 GTSNPN and CDR2 SVGIG (reference sequence). The CDR3 extends over 11 amino acids. The CDR3 nucleotides are TGTGCCTGTCCGGGGTCCTACGAGCAGTACTTC. Protein: CACPGSYEQYF.